These 2 T cell receptor beta chains were sequenced from one sample in a study of neurological immune-mediated disorders. TCRdb fed the 5' RACE reads into MiXCR, producing one record per CDR3 protein. Of over 35,000 distinct CDR3 sequences listed, 2.5% are singletons. Sequenced: PBMCs. The receptor source for this set is a man aged 25 to 45 with multiple sclerosis.

The V and J genes are TRBV20-1 and TRBJ2-3; the match to TRBD2 covers 14 bases. The J segment lost 0 bases and the V segment lost 4 bases, leaving 6 bases of the junction unmatched. The CDR3 has 17 amino acids. Germline loops: CDR1 DFQATT, CDR2 SNEGSKA (reference sequence). The CDR3 protein is CSATRTSGGISTDTQYF. The CDR3 bases are TGCAGTGCTACCAGGACTAGCGGGGGGATAAGCACAGATACGCAGTATTTT.

This clonotype was counted at least ten times. The chain uses TRBV5-1 and TRBJ2-1; 11 nucleotides agree with TRBD2. The V gene end was trimmed by 6 bases and the J gene end by 6 bases; junction bases not matched to a gene: 5. This CDR3 is 14 amino acids long. Germline V gene lookup returns CDR1 SGHRS and CDR2 YFSETQ. The CDR3 nucleotides are TGCGCCAGCATGGGACTAGCGGCGCCCAATGAGCAGTTCTTC. It yields the protein CASMGLAAPNEQFF.